The source of this T cell receptor beta chain is a study of blood T cell repertoires in COVID-19. Study-level background: Both acute and convalescent COVID-19 samples were obtained from the United States, Italy and Spain.

Germline loops: CDR1 MNHNS, CDR2 SASEGT. The CDR3 length is 15 residues. The V and J ends lost 2 bases and 4 bases, in that order; junction bases with no gene match: 7. In the study's own analysis: Nucleated cell number was recorded as an estimate derived from reference gene primer amplification. The protocol was immunoSEQ multiplex PCR, while the TCRdb copy is restricted to in-frame clones and leaves out a portion. V and J calls and clone size come straight from that table; D and trimming were deduced from the DNA. This sample has under 95,000 clones, with 88% found just once. This clonotype was sampled from a human donor in a cohort sampled during active COVID-19. Sequences were obtained from peripheral blood. The J gene is TRBJ2-5, the V gene TRBV6-1; TRBD1 aligns across 7 bases. This CDR3 reads CASSETGDMGETQYF. The CDR3 coding sequence is TGTGCCAGCAGTGAAACAGGGGACATGGGAGAGACCCAGTACTTC.